A single sample gave rise to the 8 T cell receptor beta chains below, sequenced in a study of beta chain features in type 1 diabetes. Whole-study findings and limits: Shorter TCRB CDR3s, moderately but significantly so, were found in Type 1 diabetes patients in all four CD4+ subsets.

Sequencing targeted expressed TCRB transcripts, as all isolated RNA had been reverse transcribed. Profiling relied on immunoSEQ multiplex PCR, and the TCRdb table lists in-frame clones only, not all of them. Of 400,000 or so clones listed, 10% to 15% are singletons. The antigens for these receptors are not known. The specimen sequenced was naive CD4+ T cells from blood. All receptors derive from a woman younger than 35 with type 1 diabetes.

The chain joins TRBV7-9 to TRBJ2-4; D might be TRBD2 (7 bases). V shed 5 bases and J shed 5 bases, with 16 bases lying between them. The CDR3 contains 15 residues. Germline V lookup: CDR1 SEHNR, CDR2 FQNEAQ (reference sequence). The CDR3 DNA reads as TGTGCCAGCAGCCCCGATGGGGGGGCCCAAAACATTCAGTACTTC. It codes for CASSPDGGAQNIQYF.

This clone was detected only a few times. The chain links TRBV4-3 to TRBJ2-5; 12 bases are shared with TRBD2. Trimming removed 5 bases from V and 5 bases from J; junction bases left unmatched: 18. This CDR3 is built from 19 residues. Germline CDR1 LGHNA, CDR2 YSLEER. CDR3 DNA: TGCGCCAGCAGCGCTATGGGGGGGACTAGCGGGTTCCAGGGGGAGACCCAGTACTTC. As protein: CASSAMGGTSGFQGETQYF.

The chain links TRBV23-1 to TRBJ1-5; 9 nucleotides align to TRBD1. TRBV23-1 is an ORF, with its function uncertain. J was trimmed by 6 bases and V by 3 bases; bases with no gene match: 9. This CDR3 spans 16 amino acids. The CDR3 region has the DNA TGCGCCAGCAGTCACCAATCGCGACAGGGGGGTCAGCCCCAGCATTTT. Its translation is CASSHQSRQGGQPQHF.

The rearrangement joins TRBV5-1 to TRBJ2-1; TRBD1 matches at 7 bases. With V trimmed by 0 bases and J by 4 bases, 1 base remained unmatched. This CDR3 is built from 14 residues. Germline V gene data show CDR1 as SGHRS and CDR2 as YFSETQ. The CDR3 DNA reads TGCGCCAGCAGCTTGGTACAGGGGTACAATGAGCAGTTCTTC. It is translated as CASSLVQGYNEQFF. Filled out from reference TRBV5-1 and TRBJ2-1, the complete variable domain reads KAGVTQTPRYLIKTRGQQVTLSCSPISGHRSVSWYQQTPGQGLQFLFEYFSETQRNKGNFPGRFSGRQFSNSRSEMNVSTLELGDSALYLCASSLVQGYNEQFFGPGTRLTVL.

The chain recombines TRBV9 with TRBJ2-5; D perhaps matches TRBD1 (8 bases). Trimming took 6 bases from V and 4 from J, leaving 10 bases between them. Germline CDR1 is SGDLS and CDR2 is YYNGEE. The CDR3 spans 12 residues. The CDR3 nucleotides are TGTGCCAGCAACAGGGGGGGAGAGACCCAGTACTTC. Translated, it gives CASNRGGETQYF.

This sequence joins TRBV18 and TRBJ2-1, with D tentatively TRBD2 (6 bases). The CDR3 covers 17 residues. V shed 3 bases and J shed 3 bases, with 18 bases lying between them. Germline V gene lookup returns CDR1 KGHSH and CDR2 LQKENI. CDR3 sequence reads: CASSPVLQGGSYNEQFF. As DNA, the CDR3 is TGTGCCAGCTCACCTGTCCTCCAGGGAGGAAGCTACAATGAGCAGTTCTTC. Full variable domain (remainder filled in from reference TRBV18 and TRBJ2-1): NAGVMQNPRHLVRRRGQEARLRCSPMKGHSHVYWYRQLPEEGLKFMVYLQKENIIDESGMPKERFSAEFPKEGPSILRIQQVVRGDSAAYFCASSPVLQGGSYNEQFFGPGTRLTVL.

The table lists this clone with a few counts. This rearrangement joins TRBV28 to TRBJ2-1; the D gene is possibly TRBD2 (5 bases). The germline V gene has CDR1 MDHEN and CDR2 SYDVKM. There are 14 residues in the CDR3. The ends were cut back, 3 bases at V and 4 bases at J, with 10 bases in the middle. The CDR3 DNA sequence: TGTGCCAGCAGTTTTGAGCGGACGTACAATGAGCAGTTCTTC. Encoded protein: CASSFERTYNEQFF.

The V gene is TRBV29-1, the J gene TRBJ2-1, with D possibly TRBD2 on 6 matching bases. Germline V lookup: CDR1 SQVTM, CDR2 ANQGSEA. V lost 3 bases to trimming and J lost 5 bases, with 11 bases between them. The CDR3 spans 13 residues. The CDR3 coding sequence is TGCAGCGTTGACGCGTGGAGGGACAATGAGCAGTTCTTC. Its protein product is CSVDAWRDNEQFF.